The 4 T cell receptor beta chains in this list originate from one sample, sequenced in a study of T-cell memory formation after mild COVID-19. TCRdb reprocessed the 5' RACE reads with MiXCR, giving one entry per CDR3 protein. The repertoire holds roughly 340,000 distinct CDR3 sequences, more than 15% seen once, with more than 20% in the top ten. Sequenced input: PBMCs or a T cell subset sorted from them (not recorded which). These receptor sequences come from a man younger than 35 who had mild COVID-19 (a few samples of this study predate the infection). Cell type and time point are not known.

This clonotype was observed a few times. The V gene is TRBV7-2, the J gene TRBJ2-7, with a possible D match to TRBD2 (6 bases). V lost 7 bases and J 3 bases, leaving 13 bases between the germline ends. Germline V CDR1 and CDR2: SGHTA, FQGNSA. The CDR3 extends over 13 amino acids. For the CDR3, the DNA is TGTGCCAGCACCGGGAGTGTCTACTACGAGCAGTACTTC. Its protein is CASTGSVYYEQYF.

This clonotype was observed a few times. V usage is TRBV5-1 and J usage is TRBJ2-3, with D perhaps TRBD1 (5 bases). Deletions cut 2 bases from V and 2 bases from J, with 15 bases between. The CDR3 is 16 residues long. CDR1 and CDR2 from the germline V gene are SGHRS and YFSETQ. The CDR3 loop reads CASSLGAGPPTDTQYF. CDR3 DNA sequence: TGCGCCAGCAGCTTAGGGGCCGGGCCACCCACAGATACGCAGTATTTT. The whole variable domain, remainder taken from reference TRBV5-1 and TRBJ2-3, is KAGVTQTPRYLIKTRGQQVTLSCSPISGHRSVSWYQQTPGQGLQFLFEYFSETQRNKGNFPGRFSGRQFSNSRSEMNVSTLELGDSALYLCASSLGAGPPTDTQYFGPGTRLTVL.

V gene TRBV29-1 combines with J gene TRBJ2-6; D is uncertain. V lost 0 bases and J lost 2, with 11 bases in between. Germline CDR1 SQVTM, CDR2 ANQGSEA. CDR3 length: 16 amino acids. CDR3 sequence reads: CSVEEFELPGANVLTF. The CDR3 coding sequence is TGCAGCGTTGAAGAGTTCGAGCTCCCTGGGGCCAACGTCCTGACTTTC. Full variable domain (rest looked up from reference TRBV29-1 and TRBJ2-6): SAVISQKPSRDICQRGTSLTIQCQVDSQVTMMFWYRQQPGQSLTLIATANQGSEATYESGFVIDKFPISRPNLTFSTLTVSNMSPEDSSIYLCSVEEFELPGANVLTFGAGSRLTVL.

This chain connects TRBV9 to TRBJ2-5; 11 bases are shared with TRBD2. The CDR3 length is 16 residues. Germline CDR1 SGDLS, CDR2 YYNGEE. V trimming: 0 bases; J trimming: 5 bases; junction bases outside the gene matches: 6. CDR3 DNA sequence: TGTGCCAGCAGCGTAGGTAGCGGGGGGGCCAGTGAGACCCAGTACTTC. It encodes CASSVGSGGASETQYF.